These 9 T cell receptor beta chains were sequenced from one sample in a study of T and B cells in COVID-19 patients. TRB rearrangements were amplified by multiplex PCR with BIOMED2 TRB-A/B primers. TCRdb ran MiXCR on the multiplex PCR reads and lists one entry per CDR3 protein. The sample contains 7,000 to 8,000 distinct CDR3 sequences, roughly 25% of which appear only once. TRB was amplified from about 260-540 ng of blood genomic DNA. The source material was blood. These receptors were collected from a human donor with active COVID-19.

This sequence joins TRBV11-1 and TRBJ2-2; a weak D match, TRBD1 (5 bases). From germline, CDR1 is SGHAT and CDR2 FQDESV (reference sequence). V shed 3 bases and J shed 2 bases, with 10 bases lying between them. This CDR3 comprises 15 residues. CDR3 DNA sequence: TGTGCCAGCAGCTTTGGGCAGGGTAACACCGGGGAGCTGTTTTTT. It specifies CASSFGQGNTGELFF.

This clonotype was detected only a few times. V gene TRBV4-2 combines with J gene TRBJ2-1; TRBD2 aligns across 7 bases. J was trimmed by 8 bases and V by 4 bases; bases with no gene match: 8. Per germline, CDR1 LGHNA and CDR2 YNFKEQ. CDR3 size: 14 residues. Here the CDR3 reads CASSPVAGRDEQFF. The CDR3, as DNA: TGTGCCAGCAGCCCTGTAGCTGGGAGGGATGAGCAGTTCTTC.

V usage is TRBV5-1 and J usage is TRBJ2-7; D not certain. The V end was cut by 0 bases, the J end by 3 bases, with 13 bases between. This CDR3 region has 15 residues. Germline V gives CDR1 SGHRS, CDR2 YFSETQ. In DNA form, the CDR3 reads TGCGCCAGCAGCTTGGCCGGGCCAACGATCTACGAGCAGTACTTC. This translates into CASSLAGPTIYEQYF.

This clonotype is deemed medium-sized. V is TRBV5-5 and J is TRBJ2-7; a weak D match, TRBD2 (6 bases). CDR3 size: 13 residues. From germline, CDR1 is SGHKS and CDR2 YYEKEE (reference sequence). The V gene lost 0 bases and the J gene lost 4 bases, with 8 bases spanning the gap. The CDR3 here is CASSLVTRYEQYF. As DNA, the CDR3 is TGTGCCAGCAGCTTGGTGACTAGATACGAGCAGTACTTC.

The chain employs TRBV5-4 and TRBJ2-4, with no clear D. The CDR3 has 13 amino acids. Trimming took 4 bases from V and 0 from J, leaving 5 bases between them. Germline CDR1 reads SGHNT; CDR2 reads YYREEE (reference sequence). CDR3 region: CASSGEAKNIQYF. CDR3 in DNA: TGTGCCAGCAGCGGGGAAGCCAAAAACATTCAGTACTTC. The variable domain in full, with the rest retrieved from reference TRBV5-4 and TRBJ2-4, is ETGVTQSPTHLIKTRGQQVTLRCSSQSGHNTVSWYQQALGQGPQFIFQYYREEENGRGNFPPRFSGLQFPNYSSELNVNALELDDSALYLCASSGEAKNIQYFGAGTRLSVL.

This clonotype is medium-sized. The V call is TRBV18, the J call TRBJ2-1; TRBD1 matches at 8 bases. The junction had 6 bases not matched to a gene; V was cut back by 6 bases and J by 5 bases. Germline V CDR1 and CDR2: KGHSH, LQKENI. This CDR3 comprises 14 residues. CDR3 amino acids: CASSPGTGNNEQFF. The CDR3 bases are TGTGCCAGCTCCCCCGGGACAGGTAACAATGAGCAGTTCTTC.

This clonotype was picked up one time. The chain links TRBV21-1 to TRBJ2-7; TRBD1, the D gene given by the table, was not confirmed from the DNA. TRBV21-1 counts as a pseudogene. The CDR3 has 18 residues. CDR3 residues: CASSKASGSQGLSYEQYF. DNA of the CDR3: TGTGCCAGCAGCAAAGCGAGCGGGTCACAGGGGTTAAGTTACGAGCAGTACTTC.

A few counts support this clonotype. This chain uses TRBV30 with TRBJ1-6; TRBD1 matches 7 bases. Germline CDR1 reads GTSNPN; CDR2 reads SVGIG (reference sequence). V shed 4 bases, J shed 7 bases, and the junction held 1 base outside the gene matches. This CDR3 contains 12 residues. This chain's CDR3 is CAWTQGNSPLHF. In nucleotides, the CDR3 is TGTGCCTGGACACAGGGGAATTCACCCCTCCACTTT. Full variable domain (remainder filled in from reference TRBV30 and TRBJ1-6): SQTIHQWPATLVQPVGSPLSLECTVEGTSNPNLYWYRQAAGRGLQLLFYSVGIGQISSEVPQNLSASRPQDRQFILSSKKLLLSDSGFYLCAWTQGNSPLHFGNGTRLTVT.

The count of this clonotype is one. This may be a read error, as it is one base from a much larger clone. The chain combines TRBV6-5 with TRBJ2-7, with D unresolved. V lost 8 bases and J lost 0, with 17 bases in between. The length of the CDR3 is 15 residues. In germline, CDR1 is MNHEY, CDR2 SVGAGI. In DNA form, the CDR3 reads TGTGCCAGCGGGCCAGACATACCGGGCTCCTACGAGCAGTACTTC. This sequence encodes CASGPDIPGSYEQYF.